Sequencing of this TCR beta chain was carried out in a study of T-cell memory formation after mild COVID-19. The CDR3 length is 16 residues. The germline V and J ends were trimmed by 8 bases and 5 bases, with 24 bases remaining between them. Germline-derived CDR1 and CDR2 are MNHEY and SVGAGI. MiXCR, applied by TCRdb to the 5' RACE reads, yields one record per CDR3 protein. The repertoire includes approximately 570,000 distinct CDR3 sequences, about 20% of them detected once, and approximately 12% sits in the top ten. The TCR comes from an adult woman who had mild COVID-19 (a few samples of this study predate the infection). Cell type and time point are not known. V usage is TRBV6-5 and J usage is TRBJ1-1; D is uncertain. Sequenced sample: PBMCs or a T cell subset sorted from them (not recorded which). The CDR3 protein is CASCPPGVGLGTEAFF. In DNA, the CDR3 is TGTGCCAGCTGTCCCCCGGGAGTGGGTTTAGGAACTGAAGCTTTCTTT.